The 29 T cell receptor beta chains in this list originate from one sample, sequenced in a study of blood T cell repertoires in COVID-19. The data were produced by immunoSEQ multiplex PCR, yet TCRdb's version contains in-frame clones alone and is incomplete. The sample yields tens of thousands of clones, around 83% seen once. The specimen was peripheral blood. Receptor source: a middle-aged man with acute or convalescent COVID-19.

The genes are TRBV3-1 (or the pseudogene TRBV3-2) and TRBJ2-3; TRBD2 agrees at 8 bases. Germline CDR1 is LGHDT and CDR2 is YNNKEL (reference sequence). CDR3 size: 16 residues. The junction had 9 bases not matched to a gene; V was cut back by 4 bases and J by 3 bases. This CDR3 reads CASSPVPGLVTDTQYF. In DNA form, the CDR3 reads TGTGCCAGCAGCCCCGTCCCGGGACTAGTGACAGATACGCAGTATTTT.

This clone was picked up one time. The genes are TRBV6-2 or TRBV6-3 and TRBJ2-2; 8 nucleotides line up with TRBD2. The V segment lost 3 bases and the J segment 0 bases; nucleotides outside the gene matches: 3. CDR1 is MNHEY and CDR2 is SVGEGT in the germline V gene. The CDR3 loop spans 16 amino acids. The CDR3: CASSYLLAANTGELFF. The CDR3 region has the DNA TGTGCCAGCAGTTATTTACTAGCGGCGAACACCGGGGAGCTGTTTTTT.

The chain recombines TRBV4-3 with TRBJ1-1, with D possibly being TRBD1 (5 bases). Germline assignment: CDR1 LGHNA and CDR2 YSLEER. The CDR3 covers 16 residues. V was clipped by 1 base and J by 2 bases, with 14 bases between them. CDR3 bases: TGCGCCAGCAGCCAAGGTGTAGGGGCCAGTAACACTGAAGCTTTCTTT. Protein: CASSQGVGASNTEAFF.

The V and J genes are TRBV5-1 and TRBJ2-7; 9 bases are shared with TRBD1. Germline CDR1 is SGHRS and CDR2 is YFSETQ. This CDR3 comprises 16 residues. After removal of 4 bases from V and 3 bases from J, the junction contained 11 bases not matched to a gene. The CDR3 here is CASSLGAGTGIYEQYF. The CDR3 DNA sequence: TGCGCCAGCAGCCTGGGGGCGGGGACAGGGATCTACGAGCAGTACTTC.

The CDR3 loop is CASSLTGTGSDEQYF. The CDR3 DNA sequence: TGCGCCAGCAGCTTGACGGGGACAGGAAGCGACGAGCAGTACTTC. This chain links TRBV5-1 with TRBJ2-7, with 8 bases aligning to TRBD1. Germline CDR1 reads SGHRS; CDR2 reads YFSETQ. This CDR3 has 15 residues. The J segment lost 5 bases and the V segment lost 1 base, leaving 8 bases of the junction unmatched.

The V gene is TRBV14, the J gene TRBJ1-2, with 10 bases fitting TRBD1. Per germline, CDR1 SGHDN and CDR2 FVKESK. The CDR3 has 15 residues. The trim removed 1 base at V and 8 bases at J, leaving 7 bases unmatched. In DNA form, the CDR3 reads TGTGCCAGCAGCCAAGCCGGGACAGGGGCCCGCGGCTACACCTTC. Protein sequence: CASSQAGTGARGYTF.

V usage is TRBV20-1 and J usage is TRBJ1-1; D unresolved. V was cut by 3 bases and J by 2 bases, with 4 bases left in between. This CDR3 spans 11 amino acids. In germline, CDR1 is DFQATT, CDR2 SNEGSKA (reference sequence). The DNA for the CDR3 is TGCAGTGCTAGCTATAACACTGAAGCTTTCTTT. Translating it yields CSASYNTEAFF.

V gene TRBV28 combines with J gene TRBJ1-1; 7 bases map to TRBD1. There are 15 residues in the CDR3. Germline CDR1 MDHEN, CDR2 SYDVKM. J lost 4 bases, V lost 8 bases, and 13 bases had no gene match. The CDR3 region has the DNA TGTGCCAGCCACGGAGGGGGCATGATGAGCACTGAAGCTTTCTTT. Amino acid sequence: CASHGGGMMSTEAFF.

This clone has more than one count but fewer than ten. J is TRBJ1-5 and V is TRBV3-1 (or the pseudogene TRBV3-2); D is undetermined. The CDR3 consists of 14 residues. CDR1 and CDR2 (germline): LGHDT, YNNKEL (reference sequence). V lost 0 bases and J 1 base, leaving 4 bases between the germline ends. The CDR3 DNA follows: TGTGCCAGCAGCCAAGACTTGAGCAATCAGCCCCAGCATTTT. This translates into CASSQDLSNQPQHF.

The chain is built from TRBV18 and TRBJ1-1; 7 nucleotides align to TRBD1. This CDR3 region has 13 residues. Germline CDR1 is KGHSH and CDR2 is LQKENI. After removal of 3 bases from V and 3 bases from J, the junction contained 1 base not matched to a gene. The CDR3 bases are TGTGCCAGCTCACCTGGACAGGACACTGAAGCTTTCTTT. As protein: CASSPGQDTEAFF.

This clone was seen just once. The genes are TRBV5-1 and TRBJ2-5, with 8 bases lining up with TRBD1. V dropped 4 bases and J dropped 4; count of bases not matched to a gene: 6. Germline V gene data show CDR1 as SGHRS and CDR2 as YFSETQ. The CDR3 sequence is 14 residues long. CDR3 bases: TGCGCCAGCAGCCCCCGGACAGGGCTAGAGACCCAGTACTTC. Its protein product is CASSPRTGLETQYF.

This clone appeared once. The chain has TRBV18 and TRBJ1-4, with TRBD1 matching 7 bases. The CDR3 has 15 residues. The junction had 11 bases not matched to a gene; V was cut back by 6 bases and J by 7 bases. The V gene's germline CDR1 is KGHSH and CDR2 LQKENI. CDR3 amino acids: CASSRNRGSGEKLFF. In DNA form, the CDR3 reads TGTGCCAGCTCTCGGAACAGGGGAAGTGGTGAAAAACTGTTTTTT.

The chain has TRBV6-5 and TRBJ2-7, with a tentative D call TRBD1 (6 bases). V lost 2 bases to trimming and J lost 2 bases, with 7 bases between them. Germline loops: CDR1 MNHEY, CDR2 SVGAGI. This CDR3 has 13 amino acids. The chain's CDR3 is CASSYRDTYEQYF. The CDR3 DNA is TGTGCCAGCAGTTACCGGGACACCTACGAGCAGTACTTC.

This rearrangement joins TRBV19 to TRBJ1-1; TRBD1 might be the D (5 bases). The CDR3 is 14 amino acids. V lost 10 bases and J lost 3, with 18 bases in between. Germline assignment: CDR1 LNHDA and CDR2 SQIVND (reference sequence). As DNA, the CDR3 is TGTGCCACCCAGGGCGGGGTGCAGGACACTGAAGCTTTCTTT. This sequence encodes CATQGGVQDTEAFF. The full variable domain, rest sourced from reference TRBV19 and TRBJ1-1, is DGGITQSPKYLFRKEGQNVTLSCEQNLNHDAMYWYRQDPGQGLRLIYYSQIVNDFQKGDIAEGYSVSREKKESFPLTVTSAQKNPTAFYLCATQGGVQDTEAFFGQGTRLTVV.

The chain has TRBV11-3 and TRBJ1-4, with TRBD1 identical over 7 bases. Germline CDR1 is SGHNT and CDR2 is YENEEA. J lost 4 bases, V lost 5 bases, and 4 bases had no gene match. The CDR3 runs 14 residues. The CDR3 bases are TGTGCCAGCAGCGGACGGGACAGTAATGAAAAACTGTTTTTT. Its translation is CASSGRDSNEKLFF.

There are a few counts of this clone. As DNA, the CDR3 is TGTGCCAGCAGTTTATCTCTCGGGGGACTAGCGGGAGGAGAGACCCAGTACTTC. It specifies CASSLSLGGLAGGETQYF. This rearrangement joins TRBV27 to TRBJ2-5; 15 nucleotides agree with TRBD2. The length of the CDR3 is 18 residues. Looked up from germline, CDR1 is MNHEY and CDR2 is SMNVEV (reference sequence). V gave up 0 bases and J gave up 4 bases; unmatched junction bases: 6.

The chain is built from TRBV24-1 and TRBJ2-2; tentative D call: TRBD2 (7 bases). The germline gives CDR1 KGHDR, CDR2 SFDVKD. Trimming took off 4 bases at V and 15 bases at J, with 20 bases between the two ends. This CDR3 contains 14 residues. Here the CDR3 reads CATSEPTRGGRVFF. DNA for the CDR3: TGTGCCACCAGTGAGCCGACGAGGGGGGGAAGGGTGTTTTTT.

The chain has TRBV4-1 and TRBJ2-7; 7 bases fit TRBD1. CDR3 length: 14 amino acids. CDR1 and CDR2 (germline): MGHRA, YSYEKL. V lost 2 bases, J lost 3 bases, and 4 bases stayed unmatched. In nucleotides, the CDR3 is TGCGCCAGCAGCCAAAGGACAGGAGGCTACGAGCAGTACTTC. Its translation is CASSQRTGGYEQYF.

V and J are TRBV19 and TRBJ1-3, with D tentatively TRBD1 (6 bases). Trimming cost V 7 bases and J 4 bases, with 14 bases left between them. Germline values: CDR1 LNHDA, CDR2 SQIVND (reference sequence). This CDR3 comprises 14 residues. CDR3 sequence reads: CASTEQGTGNTIYF. CDR3 DNA sequence: TGTGCCAGTACAGAACAGGGTACGGGAAACACCATATATTTT.

V is TRBV7-2 and J is TRBJ2-2; 7 bases map to TRBD2. The germline CDR1 and CDR2 sequences are SGHTA and FQGNSA. The trim removed 1 base at V and 1 base at J, leaving 6 bases unmatched. The CDR3 is 17 residues long. CDR3 sequence (DNA): TGTGCCAGCAGCTTAGTGGCGACTAGCAGGAACACCGGGGAGCTGTTTTTT. Amino acids: CASSLVATSRNTGELFF.

This chain connects TRBV19 to TRBJ1-2, with D perhaps matching TRBD1 (6 bases). The CDR3 consists of 13 residues. V lost 7 bases and J lost 6, with 15 bases in between. CDR1 and CDR2 (germline): LNHDA, SQIVND (reference sequence). The CDR3 loop reads CASKEPQGHGYTF. Here the CDR3 DNA reads TGTGCCAGTAAGGAACCACAGGGTCATGGCTACACCTTC.

The rearrangement links TRBV28 to TRBJ2-7, with 10 bases that match TRBD1. Germline V gene sequence: CDR1 MDHEN, CDR2 SYDVKM. The trim removed 6 bases at V and 3 bases at J, leaving 8 bases unmatched. The CDR3 length is 15 residues. CDR3 nucleotide sequence: TGTGCCAGCAGCCCTGAGGGGACAGGGGTCTACGAGCAGTACTTC. Residues: CASSPEGTGVYEQYF.

V usage is TRBV5-1 and J usage is TRBJ1-1; tentatively, D is TRBD1 (5 bases). Germline CDR1 reads SGHRS; CDR2 reads YFSETQ. Trimming pared 0 bases from V and 1 base from J, leaving 10 bases between. The CDR3 sequence is 15 residues long. The CDR3 reads CASSLEGRENTEAFF. In DNA, the CDR3 is TGCGCCAGCAGCTTGGAGGGCAGGGAGAACACTGAAGCTTTCTTT.

This clone was counted between two and nine times. This chain joins TRBV18 and TRBJ2-7, with 8 bases lining up with TRBD2. The CDR3 runs 12 residues. With 6 bases clipped from V and 7 bases from J, the junction kept 5 bases outside the gene matches. Germline CDR1 is KGHSH and CDR2 is LQKENI. This CDR3 is CASSSTSAEQYF. CDR3 sequence (DNA): TGTGCCAGCTCGTCGACTAGCGCAGAGCAGTACTTC.

The V call is TRBV11-1, the J call TRBJ2-3; tentative D call: TRBD1 (6 bases). The CDR3 is 15 amino acids. The germline V gene has CDR1 SGHAT and CDR2 FQDESV (reference sequence). Trimming stripped 0 bases from V and 1 base from J, with 8 bases between. The CDR3 nucleotides read TGTGCCAGCAGCTTAGCCTGGGGGCGCACAGATACGCAGTATTTT. Protein: CASSLAWGRTDTQYF.

V is TRBV19 and J is TRBJ2-6; D is undetermined. Between the trimmed V and J ends, which lost 6 bases and 2 bases, there was a span of 14 bases. The germline V gene has CDR1 LNHDA and CDR2 SQIVND (reference sequence). The CDR3 length is 16 residues. The CDR3, as DNA: TGTGCCAGTAGGTCTATTCGAGAGGCTGGGGCCAACGTCCTGACTTTC. It encodes CASRSIREAGANVLTF. The entire variable domain, with the rest obtained from reference TRBV19 and TRBJ2-6, is as follows: DGGITQSPKYLFRKEGQNVTLSCEQNLNHDAMYWYRQDPGQGLRLIYYSQIVNDFQKGDIAEGYSVSREKKESFPLTVTSAQKNPTAFYLCASRSIREAGANVLTFGAGSRLTVL.

The chain employs TRBV11-1 and TRBJ2-5, with TRBD2 identical over 9 bases. Trimming at V came to 4 bases and at J to 3 bases, leaving 3 bases not matched to a gene. Germline V gene data show CDR1 as SGHAT and CDR2 as FQDESV (reference sequence). The CDR3 has 14 amino acids. The CDR3 here is CASSSRLAEETQYF. The CDR3 nucleotides are TGTGCCAGCAGCTCCCGACTAGCGGAAGAGACCCAGTACTTC.

The CDR3 is CASSIGAYRGYTF. In DNA form, the CDR3 reads TGTGCCAGTAGTATAGGGGCCTACAGGGGCTACACCTTC. The rearrangement uses TRBV19 and TRBJ1-2, with a possible D match to TRBD1 (5 bases). Germline CDR1 reads LNHDA; CDR2 reads SQIVND (reference sequence). CDR3 length: 13 amino acids. The germline V and J ends were trimmed by 1 base and 8 bases, with 11 bases remaining between them.

This chain uses TRBV7-2 with TRBJ2-7; TRBD2 might be the D (6 bases). In germline, CDR1 is SGHTA, CDR2 FQGNSA. The CDR3 covers 13 residues. Trimming shortened V by 5 bases and J by 9 bases, and 17 bases separated the two germline ends. In DNA, the CDR3 is TGTGCCAGCAGCCCGGGGTGGGAGGTCGGGCAGTACTTC. Encoded protein: CASSPGWEVGQYF.